This TCR beta chain was found in a study of HIV-infected patients and healthy controls (dated by TCRdb to the mid-2010s). General notes on the study: CD4 counts rose modestly but significantly in most of the 16 patients after three months of therapy, yet stayed below normal ranges. CD8 counts did not change consistently during early therapy, while the CD4:CD8 ratio increased slightly. Viral load became undetectable in about 65% of the 16 patients by the second bleed and in all patients after a further year of therapy. Patients exhibited no overall T-cell lymphocytopenia, and total CDR3 counts per chain were not significantly different from those of controls. The study tested whether deep TCR repertoire sequencing of HIV patients' small blood samples could capture immune perturbation and reconstitution. Overall study results and their limits: Roughly threefold more distinct CDR3s and higher Shannon diversity were observed in healthy control repertoires than in untreated HIV+ repertoires. HIV-associated CDR3s exhibited a significant reduction in frequency during therapy, whereas CMV-associated CDR3s exhibited no significant change, although the majority increased in frequency. A major limit on how widely the findings apply, in the view of the authors, was that only sixteen HIV-infected individuals were processed. HIV-infected repertoires showed significantly elevated mean Gini indices relative to controls, which possibly reflects oligoclonality. Pairing of alpha and beta chains was not determined in the samples. Mean usage differed significantly between HIV-infected patients and controls for eight alpha and eight beta V genes. Treated samples reflected only two to four months of therapy, arguably too short to observe immune reconstitution given low adult thymic output. MAIT cell alpha-chain CDR3s were present at high frequency in healthy controls but severely depleted in HIV+ repertoires. Using whole blood restricted sequencing depth and prevented separating the dynamics of distinct T-cell subpopulations. In size-matched repertoire data, the apparent post-therapy recovery of the Gini index in HIV-infected patients was not replicated. The study cohorts differed slightly in age and sex profile, but those differences did not account for the observed differences in diversity. More CDR3s were shared between individuals among healthy controls than among HIV+ patients, as measured by Jaccard index and by the count of highly shared sequences. Comparisons were complicated by unequal numbers of distinct sequences between patients and controls, and rare events from HIV-infected data were overweighted by size-matching. HLA typing of donors was not performed in the study.

Notes on this clonotype: Its antigen is still unknown. Qualities for individual bases were not recorded, and no much larger clone is one base off.

Follow-up blood from HIV-infected patients was collected roughly three months, about 14 weeks, after antiretroviral therapy began. Since whole blood was used without any cell fractionation, the repertoire reflected all peripheral T cells in unsorted form. For RNA extraction, a 2.5 ml sample of peripheral blood was drawn into Tempus tubes. Patients were deemed ineligible for enrollment if they had febrile or AIDS-related illness, tumors, hepatitis B or C coinfection, immunomodulatory therapy, recent vaccination or treatment interruptions. Residual genomic DNA was removed with the TURBO-DNase kit and globin mRNA was depleted with GLOBINclear. The cysteine opens and the phenylalanine closes a CDR3 of 13 amino acids. The CDR3 DNA has 39 bases and is translated from base 1. V is clipped by 5 bases and J by 3 bases, and the sequence between their germline boundaries is 11 bases long. As encoded in the germline V gene (reference sequence), CDR1 is MNHEY while CDR2 is SMNVEV.

Using SuperScript III with primers targeting the alpha and beta constant regions, approximately 500 ng of RNA was reverse transcribed. Separate alpha and beta chain libraries were generated by chain-specific third strand synthesis with multiplexing indices. In the protocol, all rearrangements within a chain were amplified with a single primer pair so that primer bias was avoided, and molecular barcodes were added to each cDNA molecule. T4 RNA Ligase 1 joined purified cDNA to a 5' RACE adapter that carried a random hexamer and the SP2 sequencing primer site. Second strand synthesis was performed with Phusion polymerase and primed from the SP2 site, and slow temperature ramps were applied to favor optimal annealing. Joined together, two random hexamer sequences that had both been added before amplification formed the 12-nucleotide barcode of each molecule. A brief initial PCR introduced P5 and P7 adapter elements together with a second index, and a roughly 23-cycle amplification PCR using P5s and P7 primers was subsequently performed. Libraries received about 30 PCR cycles in total, were quantified on a Qubit, sized on a Bioanalyzer, and diluted to 4 nM. Sequencing of the normalized libraries was done on an Illumina MiSeq using 2 x 250 paired-end kits. Reverse transcription reactions underwent purification over MinElute columns, with elution into 9.5 to 10 ul Tris-Cl. The adapter ligations were run for 23 hours at 16 degrees C, and AMPure XP beads at a 1:1 ratio were afterwards used to clean them. The original methods were these. Demultiplexed FASTQ files were processed with a modified Decombinator by which V, J, insert and barcode information was output. Any sequence that shared a barcode yet differed from the dominant sequence was discarded as an error, and the number of original cDNA molecules was estimated by counting barcodes clustered at Levenshtein distance 3. For downstream analyses, the R packages ineq, vegan, igraph and RCytoscape were used, along with IMGT nomenclature and CDR3 definitions. The authors computed V gene usage over distinct sequences and counted each TCR a single time to avoid skew from clonal expansion. Similarity networks connected unique CDR3 amino acid sequences within a donor whenever two sequences differed by a single Levenshtein edit. In the repertoires, a search was made for a compiled set of published HIV-specific CDR3s (approximately 87 alpha, roughly 700 beta) and CMV-specific CDR3s (about 13 alpha, about 250 beta). Lower sequence numbers were not the cause of the decreased diversity in patients, as random subsampling to size-matched repertoires showed. The public reads were reprocessed in TCRdb via fastp at Q25 and MiXCR, keeping in-frame beta chains. Each entry merges the rows of one CDR3 protein and shows their most common DNA and genes. These V and J calls rely on TCRdb rather than the paper's analysis. The sample contains some 8,700 distinct CDR3 sequences, 8.5% to 9% of them found a single time. In total, the top ten clones hold around a fifth of the sample.

Sequenced material: blood, taken during antiretroviral therapy. This receptor was identified in an adult with HIV infection. The chain was built from TRBV27 and TRBJ2-7; the D gene could be either TRBD1 or TRBD2, each agreeing at 5 bases. Read as DNA, the sequence is TGTGCCAGCAGTGAGGGGACCAGCTACGAGCAGTACTTC. Translated, this gives CASSEGTSYEQYF.